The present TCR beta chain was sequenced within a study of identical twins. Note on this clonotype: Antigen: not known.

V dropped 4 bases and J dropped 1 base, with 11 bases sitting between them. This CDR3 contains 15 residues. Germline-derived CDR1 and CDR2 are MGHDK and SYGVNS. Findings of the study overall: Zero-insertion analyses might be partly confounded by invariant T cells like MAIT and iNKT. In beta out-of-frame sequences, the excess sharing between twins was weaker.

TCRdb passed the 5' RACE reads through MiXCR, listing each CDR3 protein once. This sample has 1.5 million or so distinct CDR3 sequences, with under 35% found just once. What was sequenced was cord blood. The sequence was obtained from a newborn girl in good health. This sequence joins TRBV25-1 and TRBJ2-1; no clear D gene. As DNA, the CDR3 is TGTGCCAGCAGTGCCCCAGGCCCGTCCTACAATGAGCAGTTCTTC. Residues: CASSAPGPSYNEQFF.